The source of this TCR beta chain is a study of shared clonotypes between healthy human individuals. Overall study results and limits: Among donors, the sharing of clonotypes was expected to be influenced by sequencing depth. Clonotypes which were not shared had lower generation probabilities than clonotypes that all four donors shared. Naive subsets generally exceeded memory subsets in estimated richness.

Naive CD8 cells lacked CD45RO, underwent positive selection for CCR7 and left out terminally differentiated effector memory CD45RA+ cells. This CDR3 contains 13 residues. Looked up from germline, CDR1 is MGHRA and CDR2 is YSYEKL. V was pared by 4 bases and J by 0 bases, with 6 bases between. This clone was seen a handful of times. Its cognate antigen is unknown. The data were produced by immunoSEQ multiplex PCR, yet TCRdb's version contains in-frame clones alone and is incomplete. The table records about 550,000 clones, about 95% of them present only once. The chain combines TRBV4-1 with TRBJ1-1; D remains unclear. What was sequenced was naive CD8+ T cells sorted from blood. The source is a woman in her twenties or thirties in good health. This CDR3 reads CASSPHLNTEAFF. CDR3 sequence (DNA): TGCGCCAGCAGCCCCCACCTGAACACTGAAGCTTTCTTT.